The rows below give T cell receptor beta chains drawn from one sample of a study of CD8 T cells in ankylosing spondylitis. TCRdb reprocessed the 5' RACE reads with MiXCR, giving one entry per CDR3 protein. The table has about 39,000 distinct CDR3 sequences, around a tenth seen once. Sequencing was done on a sample of blood, either unsorted or a sorted T cell fraction (not recorded which). These receptors were taken from a male donor with ankylosing spondylitis or in good health (not recorded which). Both conserved end residues are trimmed from each CDR3.

J gene,V gene,CDR3 protein
TRBJ2-3,TRBV6-5,ASSYSGQGRIDTQY
TRBJ1-2,TRBV5-1,ASTPGRDRGINGYT
TRBJ2-4,TRBV20-1,SAREGAGGGENIQY
TRBJ2-1,TRBV28,ASSLVGNSYNEQF
TRBJ2-2,TRBV3-1,ASSLGGGNTGELF
TRBJ2-4,TRBV5-6,ASSLGHIQY
TRBJ2-1,TRBV7-2,ASSPVLAYNEQF
TRBJ2-1,TRBV10-3,AISELGLADYNEQF
TRBJ2-7,TRBV18,ASSPRQGTSGPNEQY
TRBJ2-1,TRBV6-5,ASSLGLVPYNEQF
TRBJ1-4,TRBV24-1,ATSDLYGKLF
TRBJ1-1,TRBV5-1,ASSDGTVDTEAF
TRBJ2-3,TRBV20-1,SARRLATDTQY
TRBJ2-7,TRBV20-1,SASMTSGSFKQY
TRBJ2-7,TRBV3-1,ASSQDSREQY
TRBJ1-3,TRBV20-1,SANQGPGVGNTIY
TRBJ2-3,TRBV3-1,ASSQESGRTSTDTQY
TRBJ1-2,TRBV19,ASSRYRDGNYGYT
TRBJ2-5,TRBV5-1,ASQRDTQETQY
TRBJ2-1,TRBV7-3,ASSSPGRSVNNEQF
TRBJ2-3,TRBV11-2,ASSLDRPTQY
TRBJ1-2,TRBV12-3/TRBV12-4,ASSRGSGYT
TRBJ2-1,TRBV19,ASSTSGSEQF
TRBJ2-7,TRBV11-2,ASSFDRGQYEQY
TRBJ2-3,TRBV6-5,ASRTMDTQY